These T cell receptor beta chains were read from a single sample in a study of T cell responses to AZD1222 COVID-19 vaccine. TCRdb keeps only in-frame clones here, not all; method: immunoSEQ multiplex PCR. In the table there are approximately 120,000 clones, around 92% of which are singletons. The sample here was peripheral blood, taken on day 0 of AZD1222 vaccination. The receptors were gathered from an adult in good health. Each CDR3 is given with its conserved first and last residue. A D gene is named only where the DNA matches it firmly. Only some rows state a clone size, as once, few, many or a class for expanded clones.

TRBV4-2	TRBJ1-4	TRBD1	-	CASSQDSGQAGGEKLFF	TGTGCCAGCAGCCAAGATTCGGGACAGGCGGGAGGTGAAAAACTGTTTTTT
TRBV2	TRBJ1-2	-	-	CASSDRVSYGYTF	TGTGCCAGCAGTGACCGGGTCAGCTATGGCTACACCTTC
TRBV14	TRBJ2-2	-	-	CASSQGLVAAGNPNTGELFF	TGTGCCAGCAGCCAAGGTTTAGTTGCAGCCGGGAACCCGAACACCGGGGAGCTGTTTTTT
TRBV28	TRBJ2-4	-	-	CASSLFPAGTLAKNIQYF	TGTGCCAGCAGTTTATTCCCAGCTGGAACGCTAGCCAAAAACATTCAGTACTTC
TRBV6-5	TRBJ2-1	TRBD1	-	CASSLAGTARYNEQFF	TGTGCCAGCAGTTTAGCCGGGACAGCACGCTACAATGAGCAGTTCTTC
TRBV11-3	TRBJ2-5	-	-	CASSQNQETQYF	TGTGCCAGCAGCCAAAACCAAGAGACCCAGTACTTC
TRBV5-1	TRBJ1-3	-	-	CASSDSGNTIYF	TGCGCCAGCAGCGATTCTGGAAACACCATATATTTT
TRBV19	TRBJ1-1	TRBD1	-	CASSRTVRTGGFGAFF	TGTGCCAGTAGCAGGACCGTACGGACAGGGGGCTTCGGGGCTTTCTTT
TRBV7-9	TRBJ1-4	-	-	CASSLSGATTGKLFF	TGTGCCAGCAGCCTCTCAGGGGCAACTACGGGAAAACTGTTTTTT
TRBV6-1	TRBJ1-2	-	-	CASSDGGRGYGYTF	TGTGCCAGCAGTGACGGAGGCAGGGGCTATGGCTACACCTTC
TRBV4-2	TRBJ1-5	-	-	CASSQGGKNNQPQHF	TGTGCCAGCAGCCAAGGAGGGAAGAACAATCAGCCCCAGCATTTT
TRBV18	TRBJ2-5	-	-	CASSIRLAAPQGTETYF	TGTGCCAGCTCAATTCGCTTGGCTGCCCCCCAGGGAACCGAAACCTACTTC
TRBV9	TRBJ1-2	TRBD1	-	CASSGQGVLYGYTF	TGTGCCAGCAGCGGACAGGGGGTCCTCTATGGCTACACCTTC
TRBV5-1	TRBJ1-4	-	-	CASSRTPAEINEKLFF	TGCGCCAGCAGCCGAACGCCCGCCGAGATTAATGAAAAACTGTTTTTT
TRBV3-1/TRBV3-2	TRBJ2-3	TRBD2	-	CASSQLAGGWTDTQYF	TGTGCCAGCAGCCAGTTAGCGGGAGGGTGGACAGATACGCAGTATTTT
TRBV7-9	TRBJ2-1	TRBD2	-	CASSSLLASSYNEQFF	TGTGCCAGCAGCTCCTTACTAGCGTCTTCCTACAATGAGCAGTTCTTC
TRBV30	TRBJ2-1	TRBD2	-	CAWSQLAGGMGEQFF	TGTGCCTGGAGTCAACTAGCGGGAGGGATGGGTGAGCAGTTCTTC
TRBV7-9	TRBJ2-7	-	-	CASSIPPSSYEQYF	TGTGCCAGCAGCATTCCCCCGAGCTCCTACGAGCAGTACTTC
TRBV7-9	TRBJ2-1	TRBD1	-	CASSSWTGGHEQFF	TGTGCCAGCAGCTCTTGGACAGGGGGCCATGAGCAGTTCTTC
TRBV28	TRBJ1-1	TRBD1	few	CASSPGGGWPNTEAFF	TGTGCCAGCAGTCCAGGGGGGGGCTGGCCGAACACTGAAGCTTTCTTT
TRBV12-5	TRBJ2-2	TRBD2	-	CASGLLSGSRTGELFF	TGTGCTAGTGGTCTCCTCAGCGGGAGTCGCACCGGGGAGCTGTTTTTT
TRBV28	TRBJ1-2	-	-	CASSFLGDGYTF	TGTGCCAGCAGTTTTTTGGGTGATGGCTACACCTTC
TRBV2	TRBJ2-7	-	-	CASSGRDSYEQYF	TGTGCCAGCAGTGGGCGGGATTCCTACGAGCAGTACTTC
TRBV5-1	TRBJ2-1	TRBD2	-	CASSLALAGVDEQFF	TGCGCCAGCAGCTTGGCCCTAGCGGGAGTGGATGAGCAGTTCTTC
TRBV20-1	TRBJ2-7	TRBD2	-	CSARRGYEQYF	TGCAGTGCCCGGCGGGGGTACGAGCAGTACTTC
TRBV7-6	TRBJ2-2	-	-	CASSQRPGTTGELFF	TGTGCCAGCAGCCAACGACCGGGTACCACCGGGGAGCTGTTTTTT
TRBV5-6	TRBJ1-2	-	-	CASSLFSTGGGGYTF	TGTGCCAGCAGCTTGTTTTCGACGGGTGGAGGTGGCTACACCTTC
TRBV19	TRBJ2-7	-	few	CASSIEGGYEQYF	TGTGCCAGTAGTATTGAGGGAGGCTACGAGCAGTACTTC
TRBV6-5	TRBJ1-2	-	-	CATAALGGRRNGYTF	TGTGCCACCGCAGCCCTCGGGGGGCGTAGGAATGGCTACACCTTC
TRBV9	TRBJ2-7	-	few	CASSEFGFSVNDEQYF	TGTGCCAGCAGCGAATTCGGATTTTCGGTGAATGACGAGCAGTACTTC
TRBV28	TRBJ1-2	-	few	CASRPYNYGYTF	TGTGCCAGCCGCCCTTATAACTATGGCTACACCTTC
TRBV30	TRBJ2-1	TRBD2	-	CAWSGLANNEQFF	TGTGCCTGGAGCGGACTAGCGAACAATGAGCAGTTCTTC
TRBV27	TRBJ1-6	TRBD1	-	CASSPDRLGRALHF	TGTGCCAGCAGTCCGGACAGGCTCGGTAGGGCCCTCCACTTT
TRBV18	TRBJ1-5	-	-	CASSTGFNQPQHF	TGTGCCAGCTCTACGGGGTTCAATCAGCCCCAGCATTTT
TRBV5-1	TRBJ2-7	-	once	CASSLRAGNDEQYF	TGCGCCAGCAGCTTGAGGGCGGGCAACGACGAGCAGTACTTC
TRBV7-3	TRBJ2-1	-	once	CASSQRGGRGTSFPTYNEQFF	TGTGCCAGCAGCCAGAGGGGCGGCAGGGGGACTTCCTTTCCCACCTACAATGAGCAGTTCTTC
TRBV11-2	TRBJ1-1	TRBD1	-	CASSLEAGTGNFFF	TGTGCCAGCAGCTTAGAGGCCGGGACAGGGAACTTTTTCTTT
TRBV6-5	TRBJ2-4	-	-	CASGQGTPKNIQYF	TGTGCCAGCGGGCAAGGGACACCTAAAAACATTCAGTACTTC
TRBV7-3	TRBJ2-7	-	-	CASSLDAGASYEQYF	TGTGCCAGCAGCCTTGATGCAGGGGCTTCCTACGAGCAGTACTTC
TRBV28	TRBJ1-5	-	-	CASSLQGQPQHF	TGTGCCAGCAGTCTGCAGGGTCAGCCCCAGCATTTT
TRBV15	TRBJ1-2	-	-	CATSRVSAKGYTF	TGTGCCACCAGCAGAGTGTCGGCCAAAGGCTACACCTTC
TRBV6-2/TRBV6-3	TRBJ2-7	-	-	CASSYPRGRLSYEQYF	TGTGCCAGCAGTTACCCAAGGGGACGGCTGAGCTACGAGCAGTACTTC
TRBV7-9	TRBJ1-4	-	-	CASSLSLGKGEKLFF	TGTGCCAGCAGCTTAAGCCTTGGTAAGGGAGAAAAACTGTTTTTT
TRBV3-1/TRBV3-2	TRBJ2-5	TRBD2	-	CASSQAGLAVQETQYF	TGTGCCAGCAGCCAAGCGGGACTAGCGGTCCAAGAGACCCAGTACTTC
TRBV14	TRBJ2-7	TRBD1	-	CASSQITGAEQYF	TGTGCCAGCAGCCAAATCACAGGGGCCGAGCAGTACTTC
TRBV2	TRBJ2-5	-	-	CASSDSGGQEAQYF	TGTGCCAGCAGTGACTCGGGCGGCCAAGAGGCCCAGTACTTC